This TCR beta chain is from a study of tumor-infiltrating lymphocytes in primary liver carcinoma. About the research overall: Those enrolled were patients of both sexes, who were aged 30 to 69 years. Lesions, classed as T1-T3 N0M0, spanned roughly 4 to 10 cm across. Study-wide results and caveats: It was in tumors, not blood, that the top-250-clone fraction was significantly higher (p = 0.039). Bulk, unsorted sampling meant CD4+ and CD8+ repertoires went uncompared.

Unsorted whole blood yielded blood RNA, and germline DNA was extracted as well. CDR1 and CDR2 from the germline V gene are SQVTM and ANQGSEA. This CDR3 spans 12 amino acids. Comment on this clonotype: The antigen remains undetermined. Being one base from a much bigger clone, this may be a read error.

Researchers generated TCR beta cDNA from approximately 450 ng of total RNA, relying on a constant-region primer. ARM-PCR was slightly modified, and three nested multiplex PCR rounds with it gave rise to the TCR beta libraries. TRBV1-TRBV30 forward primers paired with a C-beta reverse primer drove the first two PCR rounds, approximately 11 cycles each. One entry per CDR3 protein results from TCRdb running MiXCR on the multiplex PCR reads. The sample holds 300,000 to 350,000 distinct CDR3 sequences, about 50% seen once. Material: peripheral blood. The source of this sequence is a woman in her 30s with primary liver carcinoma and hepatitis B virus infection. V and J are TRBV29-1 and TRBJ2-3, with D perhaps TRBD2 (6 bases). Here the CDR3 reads CSVDRETDAQYF. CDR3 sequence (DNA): TGCAGCGTAGATCGGGAGACAGATGCGCAGTATTTT.